These 5 T cell receptor beta chains originate from one sample sequenced in a study of tumor-infiltrating lymphocytes in primary liver carcinoma. The researchers produced TCR beta cDNA from roughly 500 ng total RNA with a constant-region primer. Researchers made the TCR beta libraries by running three nested multiplex PCR rounds with slightly modified ARM-PCR. Use of TRBV1-TRBV30 forward primers with a C-beta reverse primer characterized the first two PCR rounds, which lasted around 10 cycles each. One entry per CDR3 protein, called by TCRdb with MiXCR from the multiplex PCR reads. The table has fewer than 400,000 distinct CDR3 sequences, 50% to 75% seen once. In addition to blood RNA drawn from unsorted whole blood, germline DNA was extracted. Sequencing input: peripheral blood. Source of these receptors: a woman aged 25 to 39 with primary liver carcinoma and hepatitis B virus infection.

Concerning this clonotype: This may arise from a read error, as a much more abundant clone is one base away. V is TRBV12-3 or TRBV12-4 and J is TRBJ2-5, with 11 bases aligning to TRBD1. J was trimmed by 3 bases and V by 8 bases; bases with no gene match: 8. The CDR3 length is 15 residues. Written as DNA, the CDR3 is TGTGCCAGCGGTCCCAGGACAGGGGGCGAAGAGACCCAGTACTTC. Translated: CASGPRTGGEETQYF.

Comments on this clonotype: Possible read error: a much larger clone is one base away. The rearrangement joins TRBV29-1 to TRBJ2-1; possibly TRBD2 for D (5 bases). This CDR3 region has 14 residues. V was clipped by 4 bases and J by 4 bases, with 14 bases between them. Germline CDR1 SQVTM, CDR2 ANQGSEA. In nucleotides, the CDR3 is TGCAGCGTTGCTCGACTATCGGGGTACAATGAGCAGTTCTTC. Translating it yields CSVARLSGYNEQFF.

This clonotype was counted a few times. This chain joins TRBV7-3 and TRBJ2-3; a possible D gene is TRBD1 (6 bases). V lost 4 bases and J lost 2, with 16 bases in between. There are 16 residues in the CDR3. Looked up from germline, CDR1 is SGHTA and CDR2 is FQGTGA. CDR3 loop: CASSSSGTHNTDTQYF. In nucleotides, the CDR3 is TGTGCCAGCAGCTCGTCCGGGACACACAACACAGATACGCAGTATTTT.

Details on this clonotype: A much larger clone is a single base away; this may be a read error. CDR3 in amino acids: CAISTDGQLQYF. In DNA form, the CDR3 reads TGTGCCATCAGTACAGATGGACAGTTGCAGTACTTC. The chain is built from TRBV12-3 or TRBV12-4 and TRBJ2-7; perhaps TRBD1 as D (6 bases). The CDR3 runs 12 residues.

To note about this clonotype: A clone one base away is much larger, so this may be a read error. This sequence joins TRBV11-2 and TRBJ2-3; D is unclear. The CDR3 runs 16 residues. CDR1 is SGHAT and CDR2 is FQNNGV in the germline V gene. The CDR3 nucleotides read TGTGTCAGCAGCACCCCACACCTGGCTCACACAGATACGCAGTATTTT. Its protein product is CVSSTPHLAHTDTQYF.